This T cell receptor (beta chain) was sequenced during a study of cytomegalovirus exposure and HLA in healthy donors. PCR involved 60 Vbeta and 13 Jbeta primers. Data came from immunoSEQ multiplex PCR; TCRdb stores just in-frame clones and leaves some out. This table has roughly 180,000 clones, over 75% appearing once. Points from the study as a whole: Further analysis, carried out later, found HLA-associated TCR beta chains more clonally expanded than equally common other chains. A missense variant in DCLRE1C was later tied to TCR beta V- and J-gene trimming.

This clone was detected only a few times. No antigen is known for it. There are 13 residues in the CDR3. V shed 0 bases and J shed 6 bases, with 9 bases lying between them. CDR1 is MGHRA and CDR2 is YSYEKL in the germline V gene. Sequencing used PBMCs. This chain uses TRBV4-1 with TRBJ2-7, with unresolved D. The clonotype originates from a man younger than 30 in good health and CMV-seropositive. The CDR3 region has the DNA TGCGCCAGCAGCCAAGAGTTCACGAGCGAGCAGTACTTC. This sequence encodes CASSQEFTSEQYF.